Described below is a single T cell receptor beta chain sequence and its context. The sample comes from a study of T-cell reconstitution after alpha-beta-depleted transplantation in children. The authors prepared the TCRbeta library with unique molecular identifiers. TCRdb processed the PCR reads anew with MiXCR; each CDR3 protein has one entry. The sample has roughly 200,000 distinct CDR3 sequences, roughly 10% seen once. Losses at the gene ends were 7 bases for V and 8 bases for J; bases not matched to a gene: 11. CDR3 length: 14 residues. The germline CDR1 and CDR2 sequences are ENHRY and SYGVKD. The chain carries TRBV10-3 and TRBJ1-5; TRBD1 aligns across 7 bases. The sequence came from a human donor who donated a stem cell graft to a child with acute lymphoblastic leukemia. Sequencing used PBMCs from the stem cell graft donor, obtained from the stem cell graft. CDR3 region: CAIKGQAPGEPQHF. The CDR3 nucleotides read TGTGCCATCAAAGGACAGGCACCGGGGGAGCCCCAGCATTTT.